This T cell receptor (beta chain) was captured by sequencing in a study of blood T cell repertoires in COVID-19. CDR1 SGHRS and CDR2 YFSETQ come from the germline V gene. The CDR3 has 13 amino acids. Deletions cut 4 bases from V and 3 bases from J, with 11 bases between. Sequencing used immunoSEQ multiplex PCR; TCRdb keeps in-frame clones, though not all of them. The sample consists of a few hundred thousand clones, about 88% of them appearing once. What was sequenced was PBMCs or T cells enriched from blood (not recorded which). The chain recombines TRBV5-1 with TRBJ2-7; tentatively, D is TRBD1 (5 bases). The TCR originated in a woman in her twenties or thirties who had recovered from COVID-19. The CDR3 spells CASSTGQSYEQYF. CDR3 coding DNA: TGCGCCAGCAGCACCGGACAAAGCTACGAGCAGTACTTC.